This TCR beta chain was identified in a study of blood T cell repertoires in COVID-19. This clone has just one count. V shed 6 bases and J 7 bases; nucleotides not matched to a gene: 5. Looked up from germline, CDR1 is LGHNA and CDR2 is YNFKEQ. This CDR3 comprises 14 residues. Libraries were prepared by immunoSEQ multiplex PCR; TCRdb keeps only in-frame clonotypes and omits some of them. The sample lists approximately 260,000 clones, 70% to 90% occurring once. The receptor's source is a woman between 35 and 50 years old with acute or convalescent COVID-19. The chain links TRBV4-2 to TRBJ2-1; 11 bases agree with TRBD2. The sequenced sample consisted of peripheral blood. The CDR3, as DNA: TGTGCCAGCAGAATTAGCGGGGGGGCAAATGAGCAGTTCTTC. The encoded protein is CASRISGGANEQFF.